Presented here are 3 T cell receptor beta chains from one specimen sequenced in a study of T cell clusters in autoimmune cytopenias. TRB amplification used approximately 250 ng of peripheral blood genomic DNA. TRB was amplified by touch-down multiplex PCR, primer pools A and B combined. TCRdb processed the multiplex PCR reads again and assigns one entry to each CDR3 protein, with no DNA. The repertoire table contains 5,000 to 6,500 distinct CDR3 sequences. Sequencing was carried out using peripheral blood. Receptors were obtained from a human donor with an autoimmune cytopenia or autoimmune hepatitis (not recorded which).

The chain links TRBV5-6 to TRBJ1-2; TCRdb designates TRBD1, a call that cannot be tested without DNA. The CDR3 has 14 amino acids. Germline CDR1 is SGHDT and CDR2 is YYEEEE. CDR3 sequence reads: CASSLPAAFYGYTF.

Its frequency marks this clonotype as medium-sized. V gene TRBV6-5 combines with J gene TRBJ1-2; the TCRdb D gene call, TRBD1, has no DNA to confirm it. Germline assignment: CDR1 MNHEY and CDR2 SVGAGI. This CDR3 comprises 15 residues. CDR3: CASSPTKQGNYGYTF.

This clonotype is classed as medium-sized by frequency. The gene calls are TRBV6-2 or TRBV6-3 and TRBJ2-3; TCRdb designates TRBD1, a call that cannot be tested without DNA. Germline V lookup: CDR1 MNHEY, CDR2 SVGEGT. The CDR3 totals 14 residues. The CDR3 is CASSPGQGSDTQYF.